This T cell receptor (beta chain) stems from a study of blood T cell repertoires in COVID-19. Study background: Material from acute and convalescent COVID-19 was sourced from the United States, Italy and Spain. T cells, B-cell-depleted T cells, or PBMCs supplied cDNA or gDNA.

Original processing notes: Researchers report that nucleated cell counts were estimated from reference gene primer amplification. TCRdb's table, derived via immunoSEQ multiplex PCR, lists solely in-frame clones and lacks some. The V and J calls and clone size come from that table; D and trimming were worked out from the DNA. The profile shows some 350,000 clones, about 90% of them singletons. This clone appeared once. CDR1 and CDR2 (germline): MNHEY, SVGEGT. V was pared by 6 bases and J by 15 bases, with 8 bases of the junction left unmatched. The CDR3 loop spans 12 amino acids. This clonotype originated in a woman between 18 and 29 years old who had recovered from COVID-19. The sample consisted of peripheral blood. The chain carries TRBV6-2 or TRBV6-3 and TRBJ2-1; 10 nucleotides line up with TRBD1. CDR3 loop: CASSTGTGAMFF. Here the CDR3 DNA reads TGTGCCAGCAGCACCGGGACAGGGGCGATGTTCTTC.